This T cell receptor beta chain was recorded in a study of T cells in Graves' hyperthyroidism and ophthalmopathy. The TCR beta CDR3 regions underwent amplification using RNA transcripts as the source. TCR CDR3 regions were first amplified by RT-PCR with HTBI primers. In TCRdb, the multiplex PCR reads were re-called with MiXCR into one record per CDR3 protein. The sample consists of about 740,000 distinct CDR3 sequences, 13% to 15% of them appearing once. To note about this clonotype: What it binds is unknown. The junction departs from the called germline gene at one end, perhaps through a read error.

CDR3 length: 15 residues. CDR1 and CDR2 from the germline V gene are PRHDT and FYEKMQ (reference sequence). Newly diagnosed hyperthyroidism patients aged 18 to 65 years had disease lasting under 2 months. Study results and limitations: A model built on 13 V-J features separated ophthalmopathy from stable hyperthyroidism. Most expanded thyroid clonotypes above 0.001 recurred in blood.

Material for sequencing was blood. The J gene is TRBJ2-7, the V gene TRBV13; 7 bases are shared with TRBD1. This clonotype originated in a woman between 18 and 29 years old with Graves' hyperthyroidism. CDR3 nucleotides: TGTGCCAGCAGCGTAGGGACAGTGGGATTCTACGAGCAGTACTTC. It is translated as CASSVGTVGFYEQYF.